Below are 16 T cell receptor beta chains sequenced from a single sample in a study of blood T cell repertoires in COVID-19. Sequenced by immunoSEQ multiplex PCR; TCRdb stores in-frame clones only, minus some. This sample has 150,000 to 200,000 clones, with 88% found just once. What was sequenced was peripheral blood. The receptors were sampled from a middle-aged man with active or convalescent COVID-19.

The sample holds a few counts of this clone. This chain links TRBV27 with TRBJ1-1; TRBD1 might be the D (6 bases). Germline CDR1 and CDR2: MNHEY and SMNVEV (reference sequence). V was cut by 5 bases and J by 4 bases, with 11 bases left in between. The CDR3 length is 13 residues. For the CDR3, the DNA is TGTGCCAGCAGTCACAGAGGGGGCACTGAAGCTTTCTTT. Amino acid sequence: CASSHRGGTEAFF.

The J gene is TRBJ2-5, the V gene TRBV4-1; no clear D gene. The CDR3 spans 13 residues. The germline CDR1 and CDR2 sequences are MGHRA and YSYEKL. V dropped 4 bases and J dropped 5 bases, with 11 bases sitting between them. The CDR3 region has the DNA TGCGCCAGCAGCCCTACGGGTCTGGAGACCCAGTACTTC. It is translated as CASSPTGLETQYF.

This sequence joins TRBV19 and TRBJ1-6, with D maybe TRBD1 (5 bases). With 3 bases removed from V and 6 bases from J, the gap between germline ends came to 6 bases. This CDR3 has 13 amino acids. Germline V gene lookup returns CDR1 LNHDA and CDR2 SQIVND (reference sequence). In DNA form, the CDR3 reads TGTGCCAGTAGTATCGACAGTAATTCACCCCTCCACTTT. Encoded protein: CASSIDSNSPLHF.

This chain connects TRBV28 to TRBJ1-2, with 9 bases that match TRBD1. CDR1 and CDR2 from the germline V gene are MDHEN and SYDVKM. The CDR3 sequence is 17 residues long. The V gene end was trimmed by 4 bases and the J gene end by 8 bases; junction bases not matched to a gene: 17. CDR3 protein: CASSSGQGYATLEGYTF. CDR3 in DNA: TGTGCCAGCAGTTCCGGACAGGGGTATGCAACACTGGAGGGCTACACCTTC.

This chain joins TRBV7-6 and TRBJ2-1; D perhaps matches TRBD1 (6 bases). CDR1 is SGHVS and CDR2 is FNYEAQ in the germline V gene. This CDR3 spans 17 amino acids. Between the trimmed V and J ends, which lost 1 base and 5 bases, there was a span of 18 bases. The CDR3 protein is CASSLDLVGTGNNEQFF. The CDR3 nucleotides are TGTGCCAGCAGCTTAGATCTGGTTGGTACAGGGAACAATGAGCAGTTCTTC.

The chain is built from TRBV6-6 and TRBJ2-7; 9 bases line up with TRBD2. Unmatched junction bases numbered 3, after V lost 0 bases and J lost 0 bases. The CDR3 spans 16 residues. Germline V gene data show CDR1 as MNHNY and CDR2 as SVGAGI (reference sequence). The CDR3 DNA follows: TGTGCCAGCAGTTACTCCCTAGCGGGGAGCTCCTACGAGCAGTACTTC. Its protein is CASSYSLAGSSYEQYF.

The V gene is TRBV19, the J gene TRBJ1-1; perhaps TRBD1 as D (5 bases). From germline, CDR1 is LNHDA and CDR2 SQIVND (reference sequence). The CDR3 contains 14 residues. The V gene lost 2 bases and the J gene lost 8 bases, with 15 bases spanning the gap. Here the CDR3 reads CASSISRVRPEAFF. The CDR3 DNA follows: TGTGCCAGTAGTATAAGCAGGGTAAGGCCCGAAGCTTTCTTT.

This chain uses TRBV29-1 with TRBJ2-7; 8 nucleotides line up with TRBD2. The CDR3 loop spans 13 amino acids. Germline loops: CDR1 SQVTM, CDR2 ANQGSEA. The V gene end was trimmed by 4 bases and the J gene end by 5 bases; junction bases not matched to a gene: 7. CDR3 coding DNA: TGCAGCGTTGGGGGTCCTAGCGGGCACGAGCAGTACTTC. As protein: CSVGGPSGHEQYF.

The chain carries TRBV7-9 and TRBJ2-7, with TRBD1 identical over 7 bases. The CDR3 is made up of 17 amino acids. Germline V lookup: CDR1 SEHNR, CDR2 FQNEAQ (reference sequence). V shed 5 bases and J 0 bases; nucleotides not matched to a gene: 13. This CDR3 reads CASSPPVAGGDSYEQYF. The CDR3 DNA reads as TGTGCCAGCAGCCCACCAGTAGCAGGGGGTGACTCCTACGAGCAGTACTTC.

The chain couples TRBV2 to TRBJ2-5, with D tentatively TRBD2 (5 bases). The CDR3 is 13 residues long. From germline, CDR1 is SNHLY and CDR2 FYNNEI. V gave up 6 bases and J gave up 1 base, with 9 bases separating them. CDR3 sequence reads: CASRRRAQETQYF. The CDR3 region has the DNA TGTGCCAGCAGGAGGCGGGCCCAAGAGACCCAGTACTTC.

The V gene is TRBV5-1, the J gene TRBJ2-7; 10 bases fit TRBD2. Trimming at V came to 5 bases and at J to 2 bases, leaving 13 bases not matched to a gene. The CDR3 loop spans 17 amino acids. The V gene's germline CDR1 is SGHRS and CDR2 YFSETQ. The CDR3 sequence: CASSLQGSSGSTYEQYF. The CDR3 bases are TGCGCCAGCAGTTTACAGGGATCTAGCGGGAGTACCTACGAGCAGTACTTC.

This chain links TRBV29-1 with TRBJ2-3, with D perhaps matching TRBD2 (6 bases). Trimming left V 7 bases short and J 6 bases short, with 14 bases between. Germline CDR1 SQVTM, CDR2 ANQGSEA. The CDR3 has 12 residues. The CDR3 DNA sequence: TGCAGCGCCGGAGGGTCCACGGATACGCAGTATTTT. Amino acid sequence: CSAGGSTDTQYF.

CDR3 in amino acids: CATSRGRGDEKLFF. The CDR3 DNA is TGTGCCACCAGCAGGGGCCGGGGAGATGAAAAACTGTTTTTT. The chain links TRBV15 to TRBJ1-4; D unresolved. The CDR3 covers 14 residues. The V end lost 3 bases, the J end lost 6 bases, and 11 bases lay between the germline ends. Germline-derived CDR1 and CDR2 are LNHNV and YYDKDF (reference sequence).

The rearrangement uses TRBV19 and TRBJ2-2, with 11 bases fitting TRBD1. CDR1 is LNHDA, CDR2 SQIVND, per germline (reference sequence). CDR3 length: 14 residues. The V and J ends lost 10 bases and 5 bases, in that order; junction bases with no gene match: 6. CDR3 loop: CATTGTGGTGELFF. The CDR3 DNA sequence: TGTGCCACCACCGGGACAGGGGGTACCGGGGAGCTGTTTTTT. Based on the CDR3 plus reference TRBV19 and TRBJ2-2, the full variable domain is DGGITQSPKYLFRKEGQNVTLSCEQNLNHDAMYWYRQDPGQGLRLIYYSQIVNDFQKGDIAEGYSVSREKKESFPLTVTSAQKNPTAFYLCATTGTGGTGELFFGEGSRLTVL.

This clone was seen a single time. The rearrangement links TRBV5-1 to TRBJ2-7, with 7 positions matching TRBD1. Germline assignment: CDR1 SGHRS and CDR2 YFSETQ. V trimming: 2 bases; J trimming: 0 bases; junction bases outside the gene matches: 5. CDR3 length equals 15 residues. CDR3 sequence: CASSFYRGTSYEQYF. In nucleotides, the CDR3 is TGCGCCAGCAGCTTCTACAGGGGTACCTCCTACGAGCAGTACTTC.

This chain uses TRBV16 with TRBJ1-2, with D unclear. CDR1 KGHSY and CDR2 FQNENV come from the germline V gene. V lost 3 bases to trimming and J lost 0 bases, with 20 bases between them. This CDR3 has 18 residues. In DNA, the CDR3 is TGTGCCAGCAGCCATCGTCTCGGCGGAGGAATGACTAACTATGGCTACACCTTC. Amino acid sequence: CASSHRLGGGMTNYGYTF.